This T cell receptor (beta chain) is drawn from a study of human T cells and chemical hapten exposure. Study-wide context: Donors were sensitized with 2% DPC on the upper inner arm. Women made up most patients, who had alopecia areata, totalis or universalis.

Time point: pre-sensitization, week 0. The treatment denotes: therapeutic diphenylcyclopropenone sensitization with weekly scalp DPC. One entry per CDR3 protein results from TCRdb running MiXCR on the RACE reads. The sample contains more than 55,000 distinct CDR3 sequences, approximately 9.9% of which appear only once. V was clipped by 4 bases and J by 7 bases, with 23 bases between them. The germline V gene has CDR1 DFQATT and CDR2 SNEGSKA (reference sequence). There are 15 residues in the CDR3. The source is a man between 40 and 49 years old with alopecia areata. Some clones in this sample may be carry-over from other donors' samples. The chain recombines TRBV20-1 with TRBJ2-7; D possibly corresponds to TRBD2 (6 bases). Sequencing was performed on whole blood, taken in connection with sensitization to the hapten diphenylcyclopropenone (DPC). Written as DNA, the CDR3 is TGCAGTGCTAAGGAGGGAATAGCAAAGGGTCGAGAGCAGTACTTC. It translates to CSAKEGIAKGREQYF.